The clone carrying this TCR beta chain was seen a handful of times. What it binds is not known. The data stem from a study of blood T cells in healthy people across ages. Looked up from germline, CDR1 is SQVTM and CDR2 is ANQGSEA. CDR3 length: 13 residues. The ends lost 7 bases at V and 5 bases at J; junction bases unmatched: 8. It was with a sample-barcoded 5' primer and a J-beta primer mix that a second PCR of about 6 to 11 cycles was run. All cDNA molecules were each tagged by a template-switch adaptor with 12 random nucleotides. Sequencing of every sample gave 2.5 million or more CDR3-containing paired-end reads. TCRdb recomputed calls from the 5' RACE reads with MiXCR, one row per CDR3 protein. The table has 800,000 or so distinct CDR3 sequences, less than 80% seen once. Study-level findings and limits: Naive CD4+ cells and diversity were both higher in long-lived donors than in aged donors. A conclusive naive versus antigen-experienced comparison was prevented by the unsorted PBMCs.

Sequenced: blood. The chain is built from TRBV29-1 and TRBJ2-5; 9 bases are shared with TRBD1. The TCR originated in a man aged 30-40 years in good health. The CDR3 nucleotides are TGCAGCGCTGGACAGGGGTCGGGCGAGACCCAGTACTTC. Translated: CSAGQGSGETQYF.